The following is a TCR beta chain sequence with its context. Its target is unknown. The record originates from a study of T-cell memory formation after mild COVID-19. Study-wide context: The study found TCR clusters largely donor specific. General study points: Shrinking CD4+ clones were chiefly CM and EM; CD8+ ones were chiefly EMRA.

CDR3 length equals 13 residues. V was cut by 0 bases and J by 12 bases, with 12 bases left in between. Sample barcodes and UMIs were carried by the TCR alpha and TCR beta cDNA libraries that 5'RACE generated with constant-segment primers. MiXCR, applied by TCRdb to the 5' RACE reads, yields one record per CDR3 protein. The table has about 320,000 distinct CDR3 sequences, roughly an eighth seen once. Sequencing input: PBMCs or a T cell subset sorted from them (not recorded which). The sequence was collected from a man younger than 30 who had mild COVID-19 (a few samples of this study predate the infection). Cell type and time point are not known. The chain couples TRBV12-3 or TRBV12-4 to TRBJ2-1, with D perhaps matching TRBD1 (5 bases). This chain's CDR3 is CASSLARGIGQFF. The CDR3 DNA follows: TGTGCCAGCAGTTTAGCAAGGGGCATCGGGCAGTTCTTC.